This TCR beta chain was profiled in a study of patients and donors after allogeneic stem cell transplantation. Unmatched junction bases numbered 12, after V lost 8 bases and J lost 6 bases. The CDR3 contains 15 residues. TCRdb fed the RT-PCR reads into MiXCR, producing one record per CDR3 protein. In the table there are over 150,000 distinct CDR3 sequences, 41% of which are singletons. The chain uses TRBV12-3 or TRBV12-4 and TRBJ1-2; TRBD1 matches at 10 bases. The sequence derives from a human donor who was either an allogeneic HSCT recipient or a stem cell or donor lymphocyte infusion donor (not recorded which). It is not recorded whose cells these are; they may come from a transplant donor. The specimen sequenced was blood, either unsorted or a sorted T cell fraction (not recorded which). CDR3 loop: CASSTGGRGLDGYTF. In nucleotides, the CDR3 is TGTGCCAGCTCGACAGGGGGCAGGGGATTGGATGGCTACACCTTC.